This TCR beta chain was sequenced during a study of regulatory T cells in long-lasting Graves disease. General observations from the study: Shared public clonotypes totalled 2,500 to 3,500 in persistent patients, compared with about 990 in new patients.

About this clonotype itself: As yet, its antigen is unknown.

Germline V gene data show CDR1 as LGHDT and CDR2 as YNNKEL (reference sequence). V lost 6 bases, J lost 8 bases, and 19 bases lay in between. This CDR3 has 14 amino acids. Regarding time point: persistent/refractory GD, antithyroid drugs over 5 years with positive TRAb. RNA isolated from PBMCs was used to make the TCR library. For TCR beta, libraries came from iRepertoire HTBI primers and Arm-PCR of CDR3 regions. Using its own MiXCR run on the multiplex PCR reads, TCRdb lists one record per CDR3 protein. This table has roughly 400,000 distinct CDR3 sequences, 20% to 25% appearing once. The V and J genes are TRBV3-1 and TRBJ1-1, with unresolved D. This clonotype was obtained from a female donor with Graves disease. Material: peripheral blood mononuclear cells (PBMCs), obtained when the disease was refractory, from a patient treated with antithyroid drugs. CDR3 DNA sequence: TGTGCCAGCAGACCGACGCGCCAGAACAGCGAAGCTTTCTTT. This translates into CASRPTRQNSEAFF.